The T cell receptor (beta chain) described here comes from a study of blood T cell repertoires in COVID-19. The overall study: Samples of COVID-19 (acute and convalescent) were obtained from the United States, Italy and Spain.

Germline V gives CDR1 MNHEY, CDR2 SVGAGI. The CDR3 consists of 12 residues. Trimming removed 4 bases from V and 3 bases from J, with 6 bases in between. This clone was counted a single time. Data came from immunoSEQ multiplex PCR; TCRdb stores just in-frame clones and leaves some out. This sample has a few hundred thousand clones, with approximately 90% found just once. The rearrangement uses TRBV6-5 and TRBJ1-2, with D unresolved. This TCR derives from a woman in her late teens or twenties who had recovered from COVID-19. The material sequenced was peripheral blood. The CDR3 loop reads CASSSLDYGYTF. The CDR3 nucleotides read TGTGCCAGCAGTTCACTCGACTATGGCTACACCTTC.